The present T cell receptor beta chain was sequenced within a study of regulatory T cells in long-lasting Graves disease (dated by TCRdb to the early 2020s). Background on the whole study: Newly diagnosed Graves' disease patients had taken antithyroid drugs for less than 3 months. Persistent Graves' disease patients were compared with newly diagnosed Graves' disease patients by peripheral blood TCR sequencing and RNA sequencing. The study was registered as a clinical trial and conducted in China. A total of 35 or so samples were covered by TCR sequencing, comprising approximately 13 persistent and approximately 20 newly diagnosed Graves' disease patients.

The meaning of the sample's time point label: newly diagnosed GD, antithyroid drugs for less than 3 months. For both TCR sequencing and RNA sequencing, RNA was extracted from PBMCs using TRIzol. The diagnosis of Graves' disease was made according to American Thyroid Association guidelines. Patients for the study were recruited at an endocrinology department in Xi'an, China. From each patient, roughly 9 milliliters of peripheral blood was collected into an EDTA anticoagulant tube. Ficoll Paque Plus density gradient separation was used to isolate PBMCs, and no additional T cell sorting was done. An Agilent 2100 Bioanalyzer and agarose gel were used to assess RNA quality, and a NanoDrop 2000 was used to measure RNA concentration. Summary of the overall study and its limitations: Because the primary lesion, thyroid tissue, could not be accessed, the study looked at peripheral blood alone. Persistent patients shared more public clonotypes among themselves (around 3,000) than newly diagnosed patients did (over 900). Only the TCR beta chain was sequenced and analyzed. Compared with newly diagnosed patients, patients with persistent Graves' disease had lower TCR Shannon entropy and fewer highly expanded clones, which suggests clonal expansion. The authors acknowledged the small sample size as a limitation that may reduce accuracy. Preferential use of TRBV28, TRBJ1-2 and TRBJ2-5 was observed in persistent disease, whereas TRBV20-1 and TRBJ2-1 were favored in newly diagnosed disease.

The V end gives up 4 bases and the J end 6 bases, leaving 13 bases in the junction not matched to a gene. The cysteine opens and the phenylalanine closes a CDR3 of 17 amino acids. Only the CDR3 part of the read is kept: 51 bases, read in frame from the first base. CDR1 and CDR2, looked up from the germline V gene, are MGHRA and YSYEKL. Library generation was performed with multiplex PCR. The sample was run on an Illumina HiSeq 4000. To build TCR beta libraries, CDR3 regions were amplified by Arm-PCR using iRepertoire HTBI primers. Before sequencing, the PCR products underwent gel purification. In the source study's methods: Gene usage analysis of CDR3 amino acid clonotypes used the roughly 60 TRBV and fewer than 15 TRBJ segments found across samples. COPE and FqMerger were used to merge filtered high-quality paired reads into contigs. BLAST was used to align contigs to the IMGT TRBV, TRBD and TRBJ reference genes, and CDR3 was defined following IMGT. Clonotypes above 0.1% frequency were classified as highly expanded clones. Shannon entropy was used to measure repertoire diversity, and the Gini coefficient was used to measure V-J evenness. Clonotypes shared by more than one individual were considered public. Clones were called with MiXCR by TCRdb after fastp trimmed the public reads at Q25, and only in-frame beta chains were retained. Rows merge per CDR3 protein into single entries with the most common DNA and genes. These V and J calls are TCRdb output, not the study's own analysis. For this sample there are approximately 400,000 distinct CDR3 sequences; roughly 15% appear just once. Around 7.6% of the sample lies in the top ten.

The sample holds a few counts of this clonotype. The specificity of this receptor is unknown. Base quality data are lacking; no much larger clone is found one base away. In addition, the sample was reused for a study of T cells in Graves' hyperthyroidism and ophthalmopathy. The other study reports the following: Stable Graves' hyperthyroidism was defined as no progression to ophthalmopathy during 18 months of follow-up. Hyperthyroidism patients were aged 18 to 65 years and newly diagnosed, with disease duration of less than 2 months. Patients with uncontrolled infections, other autoimmune diseases, pregnancy or lactation were excluded. Clinical symptoms, serum thyroxine and TRAb, thyroid ultrasound, and orbital computed tomography formed the basis for the diagnoses. A first-round RT-PCR of the TCR CDR3 used the HTBI primer set with the Qiagen OneStep RT-PCR kit. Most expanded thyroid clonotypes (frequency above 0.001) were also found in blood, which suggests that blood repertoires may mirror thyroid immune responses. A model built on a 13 V-J signature distinguished ophthalmopathy from stable hyperthyroidism, reaching 85% to 90% sensitivity and around 82% specificity in cross-validation and 80%/75% in testing. In validation, the model predicted progression to ophthalmopathy with approximately 71% sensitivity and approximately 72% specificity, a median of roughly seven months before onset. A discovery cohort of about 95 patients, 43 with Graves' ophthalmopathy and over 55 with stable Graves' hyperthyroidism, was used to find distinguishing TCR V-J signatures. Whether ophthalmopathy could be predicted prospectively was tested in an independent validation cohort made up of roughly 19 hyperthyroidism patients plus 17 patients who later progressed to ophthalmopathy. The 95 to 100 discovery patients were divided at random into training and test sets in a 7:3 ratio. The study also compared thyroid tissue and blood T-cell repertoires from about 6 Graves' hyperthyroidism patients. After sampling, hyperthyroidism patients received methimazole starting at 30 mg daily, and ophthalmopathy patients received high-dose intravenous methylprednisolone. Libraries were constructed in a second round of multiplex PCR, after which size selection and purification were performed. Libraries were sequenced paired-end with 100 bp reads on an Illumina HiSeq2000. SOAPnuke was used to process the raw data, throwing out any read that contained adapters or uncalled bases, had a mean Phred below 15, or lacked an exact constant-primer or identifier match. High-quality paired reads were merged with COPE v1.2.5, and unique nucleotide sequences were defined as clonotypes. Clonotypes were aligned to IMGT TRBV, TRBD and TRBJ reference segments using MiTCR v1.1. Analysis was restricted to V-J combinations with a frequency above 0.0001, which covered roughly 99% of repertoires. A TCS score was defined as the ratio of F50 (clonal expansion) to E x V (chaos), with BLOSUM62-based TCRdist applied between CDR3 peptides within each V-J. Welch's t-statistics and random forest reduced 500 to 650 V-J features to 13, which were used in a naive Bayes classifier (R e1071). No statistical method was used to fix the sample size in advance, and group allocation was not hidden from the investigators. The paper reports TCR Vbeta CDR3 sequencing of over 130 peripheral blood samples: around 41 ophthalmopathy, fewer than 80 hyperthyroidism and 17 progressor patients.

The sequencing used peripheral blood mononuclear cells (PBMCs), collected at new diagnosis, from a patient treated with antithyroid drugs. This clonotype was sampled from a woman aged 40 to 50 with Graves disease. Donor details come from another sample of the same person, matched by shared clones. The rearranged chain carries TRBV4-1 and TRBJ2-1, with 9 bases aligning to TRBD2. CDR3 loop: CASSRGQREVGGNEQFF. The nucleotide sequence reads TGCGCCAGCAGCCGAGGACAGCGGGAGGTGGGTGGCAATGAGCAGTTCTTC.